This T cell receptor (beta chain) was captured in a study of blood T cells in healthy people across ages. Primers used in a second PCR of about 6 to 11 cycles were a sample-barcoded 5' primer and a J-beta primer mix. A single record per CDR3 protein comes from TCRdb applying MiXCR to the 5' RACE reads. The data show some 790,000 distinct CDR3 sequences, around 30% seen once. Worth noting for this clonotype: One end of the junction does not line up with germline, which may come from a read error.

The sequence was obtained from a woman aged 80 or over in good health. Sequenced material: blood.

This CDR3 is CTSSQEDEGVEAFF. The CDR3 coding sequence is TGCACCAGCAGCCAAGAAGATGAGGGGGTAGAAGCTTTCTTT. The chain uses TRBV4-3 and TRBJ1-1; D is possibly TRBD1 (6 bases). This CDR3 contains 14 residues. The germline gives CDR1 LGHNA, CDR2 YSLEER.